This T cell receptor (beta chain) appears in the sequencing data of a study of CXCR3-negative and CXCR3-positive naive CD8 T cells. Study-wide context: The total count of TRB reads reached 110 million to 150 million, and each library contributed about 1.5 +/- 0.3 million.

The germline CDR1 and CDR2 sequences are SQVTM and ANQGSEA. The CDR3 has 12 amino acids. It was by 5' RACE with UMI labels that the TRB cDNA libraries were prepared. Reprocessing the 5' RACE reads, TCRdb reports a single entry for every CDR3 protein and omits DNA. Seen in this sample are over 100,000 distinct CDR3 sequences; the ten most common clones hold 0.25% to 0.35%. Study-level results: CD5 surface expression was similar among naive subsets, and TCR strength was estimated by inference from TRB CDR3 properties. The study found that naive CXCR3-negative and CXCR3-positive cells shared TRBV-TRBJ usage, while memory cells differed. Memory CD8+ cells showed much lower diversity, while both naive subsets were comparably high.

On this clonotype itself: The antigen is not known.

Sequencing was done on a sample of naive CXCR3- CD8+ T cells from blood. Subset meaning: CD45RO-CCR7+CD27+CD95- naive CD8+ T cells lacking CXCR3 (TNR3-). The clonotype was recovered from a human donor in good health. Some clones in this sample may be carry-over from other donors' samples. The chain uses TRBV29-1 and TRBJ1-1. The CDR3: CSVDAGRTEAFF.